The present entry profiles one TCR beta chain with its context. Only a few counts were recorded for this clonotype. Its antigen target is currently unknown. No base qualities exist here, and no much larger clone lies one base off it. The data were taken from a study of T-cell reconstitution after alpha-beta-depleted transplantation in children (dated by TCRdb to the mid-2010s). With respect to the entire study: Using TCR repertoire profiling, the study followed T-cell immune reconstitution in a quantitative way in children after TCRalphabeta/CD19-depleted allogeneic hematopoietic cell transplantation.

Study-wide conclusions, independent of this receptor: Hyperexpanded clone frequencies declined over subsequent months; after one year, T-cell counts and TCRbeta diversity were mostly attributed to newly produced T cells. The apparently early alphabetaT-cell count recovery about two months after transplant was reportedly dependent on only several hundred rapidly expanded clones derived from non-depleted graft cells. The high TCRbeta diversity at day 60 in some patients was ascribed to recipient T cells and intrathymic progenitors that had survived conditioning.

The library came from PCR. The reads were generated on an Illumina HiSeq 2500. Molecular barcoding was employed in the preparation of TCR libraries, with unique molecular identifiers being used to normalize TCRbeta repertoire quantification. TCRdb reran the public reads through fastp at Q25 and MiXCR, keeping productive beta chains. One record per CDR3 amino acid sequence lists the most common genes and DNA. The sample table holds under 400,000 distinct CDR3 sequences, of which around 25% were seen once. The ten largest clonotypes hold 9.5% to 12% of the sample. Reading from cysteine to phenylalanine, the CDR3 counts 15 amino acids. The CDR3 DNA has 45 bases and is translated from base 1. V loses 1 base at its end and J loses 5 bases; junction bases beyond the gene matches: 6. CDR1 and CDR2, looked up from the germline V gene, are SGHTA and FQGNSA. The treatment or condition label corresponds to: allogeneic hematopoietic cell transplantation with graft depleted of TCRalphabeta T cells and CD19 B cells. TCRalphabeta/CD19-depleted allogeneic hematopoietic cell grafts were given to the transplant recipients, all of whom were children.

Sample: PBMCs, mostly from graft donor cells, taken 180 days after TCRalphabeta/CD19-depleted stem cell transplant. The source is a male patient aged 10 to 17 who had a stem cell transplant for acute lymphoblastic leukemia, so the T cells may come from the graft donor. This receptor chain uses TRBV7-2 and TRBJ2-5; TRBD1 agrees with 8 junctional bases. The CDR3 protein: CASSLGSGGGETQYF. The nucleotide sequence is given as TGTGCCAGCAGCTTAGGTTCAGGGGGCGGGGAGACCCAGTACTTC.